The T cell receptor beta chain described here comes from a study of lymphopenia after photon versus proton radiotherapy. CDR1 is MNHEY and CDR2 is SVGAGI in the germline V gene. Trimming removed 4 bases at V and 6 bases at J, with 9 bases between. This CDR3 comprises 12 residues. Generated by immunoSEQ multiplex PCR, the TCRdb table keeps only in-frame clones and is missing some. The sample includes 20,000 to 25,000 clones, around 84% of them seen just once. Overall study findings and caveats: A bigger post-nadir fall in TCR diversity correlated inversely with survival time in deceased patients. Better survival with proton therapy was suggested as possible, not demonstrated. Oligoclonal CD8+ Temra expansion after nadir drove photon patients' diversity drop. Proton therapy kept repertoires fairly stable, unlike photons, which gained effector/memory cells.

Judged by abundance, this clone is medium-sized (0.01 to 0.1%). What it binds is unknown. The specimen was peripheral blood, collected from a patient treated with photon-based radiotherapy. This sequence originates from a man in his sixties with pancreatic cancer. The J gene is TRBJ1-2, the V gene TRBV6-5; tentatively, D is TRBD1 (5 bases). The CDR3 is CASSSGGDGYTF. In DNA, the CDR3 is TGTGCCAGCAGTTCGGGGGGAGATGGCTACACCTTC.